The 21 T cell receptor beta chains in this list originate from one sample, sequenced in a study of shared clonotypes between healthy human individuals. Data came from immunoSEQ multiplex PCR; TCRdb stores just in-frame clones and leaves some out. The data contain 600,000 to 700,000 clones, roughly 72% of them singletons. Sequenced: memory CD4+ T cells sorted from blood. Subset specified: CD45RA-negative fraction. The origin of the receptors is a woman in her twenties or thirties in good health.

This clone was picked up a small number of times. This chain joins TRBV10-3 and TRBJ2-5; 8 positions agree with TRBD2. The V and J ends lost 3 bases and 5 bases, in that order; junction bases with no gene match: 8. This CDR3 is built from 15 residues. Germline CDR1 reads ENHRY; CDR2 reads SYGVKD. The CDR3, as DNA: TGTGCCATCAGTGATGCGGACACGGGAGGGGAGACCCAGTACTTC. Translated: CAISDADTGGETQYF.

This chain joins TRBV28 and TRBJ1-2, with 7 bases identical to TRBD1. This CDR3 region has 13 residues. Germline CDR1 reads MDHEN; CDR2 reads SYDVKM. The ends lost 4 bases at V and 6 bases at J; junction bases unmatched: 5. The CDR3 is CASSSTGLNGYTF. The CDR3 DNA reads TGTGCCAGCAGTTCGACAGGGCTTAATGGCTACACCTTC.

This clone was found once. CDR3 in amino acids: CASSLATPTEEQYF. CDR3 coding DNA: TGTGCCAGCAGCTTAGCTACTCCCACGGAGGAGCAGTACTTC. The chain carries TRBV7-9 and TRBJ2-7; D ambiguous. Germline loops: CDR1 SEHNR, CDR2 FQNEAQ (reference sequence). The CDR3 covers 14 residues. The V end was cut by 0 bases, the J end by 7 bases, with 13 bases between.

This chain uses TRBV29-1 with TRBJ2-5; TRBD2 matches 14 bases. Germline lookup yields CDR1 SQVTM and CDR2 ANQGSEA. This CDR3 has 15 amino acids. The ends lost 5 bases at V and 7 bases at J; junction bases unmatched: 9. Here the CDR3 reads CSVLAGTSGRGTQYF. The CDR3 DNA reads TGCAGCGTTCTCGCCGGGACTAGCGGGAGAGGGACCCAGTACTTC.

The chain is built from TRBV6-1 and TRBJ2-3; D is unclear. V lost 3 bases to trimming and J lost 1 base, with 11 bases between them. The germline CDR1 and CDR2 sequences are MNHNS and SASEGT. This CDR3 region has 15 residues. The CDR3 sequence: CASSDIGEGTDTQYF. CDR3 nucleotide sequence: TGTGCCAGCAGTGACATTGGAGAGGGCACAGATACGCAGTATTTT.

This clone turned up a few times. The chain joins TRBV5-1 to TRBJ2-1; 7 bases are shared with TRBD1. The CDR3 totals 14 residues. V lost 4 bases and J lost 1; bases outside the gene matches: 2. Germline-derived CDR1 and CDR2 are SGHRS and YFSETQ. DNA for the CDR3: TGCGCCAGCAGCCGGGGACAGTCCTACAATGAGCAGTTCTTC. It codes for CASSRGQSYNEQFF.

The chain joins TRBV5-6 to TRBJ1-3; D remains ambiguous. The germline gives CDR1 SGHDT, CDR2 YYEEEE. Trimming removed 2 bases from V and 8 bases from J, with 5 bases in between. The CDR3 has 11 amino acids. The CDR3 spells CASSFADTIYF. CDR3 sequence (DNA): TGTGCCAGCAGCTTCGCGGACACCATATATTTT.

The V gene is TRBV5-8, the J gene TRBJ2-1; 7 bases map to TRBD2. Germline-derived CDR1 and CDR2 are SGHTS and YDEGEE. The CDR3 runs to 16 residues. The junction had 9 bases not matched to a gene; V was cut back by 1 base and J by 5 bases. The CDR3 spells CASSLWELAKNNEQFF. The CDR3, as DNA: TGTGCCAGCAGCTTGTGGGAACTAGCGAAAAACAATGAGCAGTTCTTC.

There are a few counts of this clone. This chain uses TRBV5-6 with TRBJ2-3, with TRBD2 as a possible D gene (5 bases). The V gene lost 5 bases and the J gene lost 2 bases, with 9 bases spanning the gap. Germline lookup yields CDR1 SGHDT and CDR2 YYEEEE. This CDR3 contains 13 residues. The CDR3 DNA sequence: TGTGCCAGCAGAACACTAGACACAGATACGCAGTATTTT. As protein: CASRTLDTDTQYF. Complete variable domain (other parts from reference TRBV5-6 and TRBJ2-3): DAGVTQSPTHLIKTRGQQVTLRCSPKSGHDTVSWYQQALGQGPQFIFQYYEEEERQRGNFPDRFSGHQFPNYSSELNVNALLLGDSALYLCASRTLDTDTQYFGPGTRLTVL.

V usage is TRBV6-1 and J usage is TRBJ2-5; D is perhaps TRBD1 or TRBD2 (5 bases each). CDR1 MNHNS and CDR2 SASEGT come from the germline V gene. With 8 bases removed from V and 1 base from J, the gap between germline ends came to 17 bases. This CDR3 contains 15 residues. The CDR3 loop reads CASSPVVGTQETQYF. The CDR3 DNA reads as TGTGCCAGCTCCCCCGTGGTCGGGACCCAAGAGACCCAGTACTTC.

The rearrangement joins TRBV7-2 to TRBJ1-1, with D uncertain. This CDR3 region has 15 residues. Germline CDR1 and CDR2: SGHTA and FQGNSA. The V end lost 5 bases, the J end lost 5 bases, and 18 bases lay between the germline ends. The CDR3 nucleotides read TGTGCCAGCAGCCCCGATCGGATGTGGGGAACTGAAGCTTTCTTT. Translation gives CASSPDRMWGTEAFF.

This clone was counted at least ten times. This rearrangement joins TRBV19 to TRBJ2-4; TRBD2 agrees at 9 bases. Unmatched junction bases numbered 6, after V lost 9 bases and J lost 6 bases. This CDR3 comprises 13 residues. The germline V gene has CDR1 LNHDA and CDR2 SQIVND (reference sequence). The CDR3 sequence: CASKKREANIQYF. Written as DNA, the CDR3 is TGTGCCAGCAAAAAGCGGGAGGCAAACATTCAGTACTTC.

The DNA of the CDR3 is TGCGCCAGCAGCTCAGCGGGAGCAAGCCTCACCGGGGAGCTGTTTTTT. The encoded protein is CASSSAGASLTGELFF. The chain has TRBV5-1 and TRBJ2-2, with 8 bases aligning to TRBD2. The CDR3 extends over 16 amino acids. V was clipped by 3 bases and J by 4 bases; unmatched bases: 8. Germline V gives CDR1 SGHRS, CDR2 YFSETQ.

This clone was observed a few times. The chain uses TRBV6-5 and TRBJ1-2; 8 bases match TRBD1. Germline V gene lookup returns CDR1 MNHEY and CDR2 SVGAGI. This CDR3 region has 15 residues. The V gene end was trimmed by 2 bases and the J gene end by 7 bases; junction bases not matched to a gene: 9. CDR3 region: CASSYTFTQGGGYTF. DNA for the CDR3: TGTGCCAGCAGTTACACCTTCACACAGGGGGGTGGCTACACCTTC.

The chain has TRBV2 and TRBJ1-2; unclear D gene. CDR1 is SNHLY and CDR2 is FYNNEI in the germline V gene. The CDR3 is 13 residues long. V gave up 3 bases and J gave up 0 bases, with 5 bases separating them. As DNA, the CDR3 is TGTGCCAGCAGTGAGCAGCCTAACTATGGCTACACCTTC. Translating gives CASSEQPNYGYTF. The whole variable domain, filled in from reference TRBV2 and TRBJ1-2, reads EPEVTQTPSHQVTQMGQEVILRCVPISNHLYFYWYRQILGQKVEFLVSFYNNEISEKSEIFDDQFSVERPDGSNFTLKIRSTKLEDSAMYFCASSEQPNYGYTFGSGTRLTVV.

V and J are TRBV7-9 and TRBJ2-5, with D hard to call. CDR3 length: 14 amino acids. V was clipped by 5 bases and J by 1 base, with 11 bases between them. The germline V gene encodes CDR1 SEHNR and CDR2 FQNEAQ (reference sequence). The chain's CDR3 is CASSPRGPQETQYF. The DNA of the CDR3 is TGTGCCAGCAGCCCCCGTGGGCCCCAAGAGACCCAGTACTTC.

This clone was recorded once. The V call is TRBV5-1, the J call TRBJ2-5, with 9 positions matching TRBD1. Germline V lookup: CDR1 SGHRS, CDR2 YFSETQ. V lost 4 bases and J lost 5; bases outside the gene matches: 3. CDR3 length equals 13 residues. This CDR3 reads CASSVQGAETQYF. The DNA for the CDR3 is TGCGCCAGCAGCGTACAGGGGGCTGAGACCCAGTACTTC.

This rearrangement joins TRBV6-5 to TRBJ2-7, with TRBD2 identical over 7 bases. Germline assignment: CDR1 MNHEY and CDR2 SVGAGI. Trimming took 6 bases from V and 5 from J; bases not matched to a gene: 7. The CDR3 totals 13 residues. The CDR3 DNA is TGTGCCAGCAGCCCCCCGGGGAGGGACGAGCAGTACTTC. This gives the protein CASSPPGRDEQYF.

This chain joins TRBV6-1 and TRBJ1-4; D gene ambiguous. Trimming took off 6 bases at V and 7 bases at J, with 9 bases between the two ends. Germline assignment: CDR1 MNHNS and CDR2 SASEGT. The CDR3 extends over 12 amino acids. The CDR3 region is CASRGSTEKLFF. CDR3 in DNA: TGTGCCAGCAGAGGATCTACTGAAAAACTGTTTTTT.

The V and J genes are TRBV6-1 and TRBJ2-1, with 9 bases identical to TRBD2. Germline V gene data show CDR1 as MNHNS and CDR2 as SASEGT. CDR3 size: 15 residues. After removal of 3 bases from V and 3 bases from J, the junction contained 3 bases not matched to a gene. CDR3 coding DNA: TGTGCCAGCAGTGACCTAGCGGGGTTCTACAATGAGCAGTTCTTC. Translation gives CASSDLAGFYNEQFF.

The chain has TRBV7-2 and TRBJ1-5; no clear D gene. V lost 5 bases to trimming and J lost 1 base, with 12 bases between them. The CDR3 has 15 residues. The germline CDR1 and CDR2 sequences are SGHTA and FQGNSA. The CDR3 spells CASSKTPGSNQPQHF. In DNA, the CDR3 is TGTGCCAGCAGCAAAACACCGGGGAGCAATCAGCCCCAGCATTTT.